The next 18 T cell receptor beta chains were all read from a single sample in a study of T cells in Graves' hyperthyroidism and ophthalmopathy. It was RNA transcripts that yielded the amplified TCR beta CDR3 regions. Primed by the HTBI set, a first-round RT-PCR was run on the TCR CDR3. TCRdb re-called the multiplex PCR reads through MiXCR, storing one row per CDR3 protein. The sample yields 300,000 to 350,000 distinct CDR3 sequences, about 15% seen once. The sample consisted of blood. Receptor source: a woman aged 25 to 39 with Graves' hyperthyroidism.

The rearrangement uses TRBV6-2 or TRBV6-3 and TRBJ1-5, with a tentative D call TRBD1 (5 bases). The CDR3 sequence is 16 residues long. The V gene's germline CDR1 is MNHEY and CDR2 SVGEGT. Trimming removed 5 bases at V and 0 bases at J, with 14 bases between. CDR3 sequence: CASSVKTVYSNQPQHF. CDR3 in DNA: TGTGCCAGCAGTGTAAAGACAGTTTATAGCAATCAGCCCCAGCATTTT.

This clonotype appeared many times. Relative to the germline gene, one junction end is altered; a read error may explain this. J is TRBJ2-7 and V is TRBV20-1; possibly TRBD2 for D (5 bases). The CDR3 covers 14 residues. Germline assignment: CDR1 DFQATT and CDR2 SNEGSKA (reference sequence). The CDR3 DNA reads TGTAGTGCTAGAGATTACCAACGCGGGTACGAGCAGTACTTC. Translated, it gives CSARDYQRGYEQYF.

This clonotype has just a few counts. This chain uses TRBV20-1 with TRBJ2-2, with D unresolved. CDR3 length: 12 residues. Deletions cut 5 bases from V and 5 bases from J, with 9 bases between. Germline assignment: CDR1 DFQATT and CDR2 SNEGSKA (reference sequence). The CDR3 protein is CSADKRTGELFF. The CDR3 DNA sequence: TGCAGTGCTGACAAGAGAACCGGGGAGCTGTTTTTT.

This clonotype has at least ten counts. This chain connects TRBV6-1 to TRBJ2-7; no firm D call. Per the germline V gene, CDR1 is MNHNS and CDR2 is SASEGT. The V gene lost 8 bases and the J gene lost 3 bases, with 8 bases spanning the gap. There are 11 residues in the CDR3. The CDR3 reads CASVDLYEQYF. CDR3 nucleotide sequence: TGTGCCAGCGTGGACCTCTACGAGCAGTACTTC.

This clonotype was found a few times. The rearrangement joins TRBV5-6 to TRBJ2-3, with TRBD2 matching over 10 bases. The trim removed 7 bases at V and 2 bases at J, leaving 7 bases unmatched. This CDR3 has 15 residues. Germline CDR1 SGHDT, CDR2 YYEEEE. CDR3 loop: CASLLAGGPTDTQYF. CDR3 DNA: TGTGCCAGCTTATTAGCGGGAGGACCCACAGATACGCAGTATTTT.

Many counts were recorded for this clonotype. This chain uses TRBV28 with TRBJ2-7, with D possibly matching TRBD1 (6 bases). Trimming removed 5 bases from V and 3 bases from J, with 17 bases in between. CDR3 length equals 15 residues. Germline CDR1 and CDR2: MDHEN and SYDVKM. This chain's CDR3 is CASSPSELTGYEQYF. DNA for the CDR3: TGTGCCAGCAGTCCTTCAGAATTGACAGGCTACGAGCAGTACTTC.

There are a few counts of this clonotype. This chain uses TRBV15 with TRBJ1-1; 7 bases align to TRBD1. The CDR3 loop spans 14 amino acids. Germline lookup yields CDR1 LNHNV and CDR2 YYDKDF (reference sequence). V lost 4 bases, J lost 6 bases, and 8 bases stayed unmatched. The CDR3 DNA reads TGTGCCACCAGCAAAAATACAGGGGTCTCTGAAGCTTTCTTT. This gives the protein CATSKNTGVSEAFF.

This chain joins TRBV20-1 and TRBJ2-5; 8 positions agree with TRBD1. Germline values: CDR1 DFQATT, CDR2 SNEGSKA (reference sequence). J lost 5 bases, V lost 5 bases, and 7 bases had no gene match. CDR3 length: 13 residues. The CDR3, as DNA: TGCAGTGCTGGACAGGGTCGGATGGAGACCCAGTACTTC. This codes for CSAGQGRMETQYF.

This clonotype was recorded a few times. This rearrangement joins TRBV11-2 to TRBJ1-5; D gene ambiguous. The CDR3 runs 13 residues. With 5 bases removed from V and 4 bases from J, the gap between germline ends came to 9 bases. Germline CDR1 is SGHAT and CDR2 is FQNNGV. CDR3 sequence reads: CASSVAGNQPQHF. CDR3 in DNA: TGTGCCAGCAGCGTCGCCGGTAATCAGCCCCAGCATTTT.

This clonotype has ten or more counts. V and J are TRBV5-1 and TRBJ1-2; no clear D. The length of the CDR3 is 13 residues. Looked up from germline, CDR1 is SGHRS and CDR2 is YFSETQ. V was pared by 1 base and J by 2 bases, with 6 bases between. The CDR3 here is CASSLTENYGYTF. The CDR3 coding sequence is TGCGCCAGCAGCTTGACGGAGAACTATGGCTACACCTTC.

The table lists this clonotype with a few counts. This chain connects TRBV5-4 to TRBJ2-1, with D possibly being TRBD1 (5 bases). Germline assignment: CDR1 SGHNT and CDR2 YYREEE (reference sequence). Trimming removed 4 bases from V and 0 bases from J, with 11 bases in between. There are 15 residues in the CDR3. The CDR3 sequence: CASSETAYSYNEQFF. For the CDR3, the DNA is TGTGCCAGCAGCGAGACAGCATACTCCTACAATGAGCAGTTCTTC. The whole variable domain, filled in from reference TRBV5-4 and TRBJ2-1, reads ETGVTQSPTHLIKTRGQQVTLRCSSQSGHNTVSWYQQALGQGPQFIFQYYREEENGRGNFPPRFSGLQFPNYSSELNVNALELDDSALYLCASSETAYSYNEQFFGPGTRLTVL.

The chain uses TRBV4-3 and TRBJ1-1, with D possibly TRBD1 on 6 matching bases. The germline V and J ends were trimmed by 0 bases and 11 bases, with 13 bases remaining between them. The CDR3 loop spans 13 amino acids. The V gene's germline CDR1 is LGHNA and CDR2 YSLEER. The CDR3 region is CASSQDLQGSAFF. The DNA of the CDR3 is TGCGCCAGCAGCCAAGACCTACAGGGCTCGGCTTTCTTT.

This clonotype was seen ten or more times. The chain combines TRBV7-8 with TRBJ2-7, with D unclear. CDR3 length: 16 amino acids. Looked up from germline, CDR1 is SGHVS and CDR2 is FQNEAQ. V lost 1 base, J lost 1 base, and 14 bases lay in between. CDR3 nucleotides: TGTGCCAGCAGCTTAGGTTACGCGGAATGGTCCTACGAGCAGTACTTC. It specifies CASSLGYAEWSYEQYF.

As regards this clonotype: Being one base from a much bigger clone, this may be a read error. The chain recombines TRBV29-1 with TRBJ2-1, with D maybe TRBD2 (5 bases). CDR1 is SQVTM and CDR2 is ANQGSEA in the germline V gene. This CDR3 comprises 15 residues. V was clipped by 0 bases and J by 10 bases, with 19 bases between them. CDR3 amino acids: CSVEDRHTHGNEQFF. The CDR3 coding sequence is TGCAGCGTTGAAGATCGTCATACCCACGGGAACGAGCAGTTCTTC.

There are a few counts of this clonotype. This sequence joins TRBV6-1 and TRBJ1-5; 9 bases line up with TRBD1. The ends lost 6 bases at V and 3 bases at J; junction bases unmatched: 18. This CDR3 contains 19 residues. Germline values: CDR1 MNHNS, CDR2 SASEGT. CDR3 residues: CASSPGAQGAREYNQPQHF. DNA for the CDR3: TGTGCCAGCAGCCCAGGGGCACAGGGGGCCAGGGAATACAATCAGCCCCAGCATTTT.

The chain joins TRBV20-1 to TRBJ2-2; D is undetermined. CDR1 DFQATT and CDR2 SNEGSKA come from the germline V gene (reference sequence). Trimming cost V 3 bases and J 8 bases, with 13 bases left between them. CDR3 length: 13 residues. The CDR3 region has the DNA TGCAGTGCTAGCTCGGTGATCGCGGGGGAGCTGTTTTTT. It is translated as CSASSVIAGELFF.

This clonotype was seen more than once but under ten times. The chain employs TRBV12-3 or TRBV12-4 and TRBJ2-4; TRBD2 might be the D (6 bases). The CDR3 length is 14 residues. V was clipped by 6 bases and J by 7 bases, with 16 bases between them. The CDR3 loop is CASSQGTEGNIQYF. In nucleotides, the CDR3 is TGTGCCAGCAGCCAAGGGACGGAGGGCAACATTCAGTACTTC.

This clonotype turned up a few times. The chain carries TRBV19 and TRBJ1-1; TRBD1 is a possible D gene (6 bases). The CDR3 has 14 amino acids. The germline gives CDR1 LNHDA, CDR2 SQIVND (reference sequence). The V end was cut by 3 bases, the J end by 0 bases, with 8 bases between. Written as DNA, the CDR3 is TGTGCCAGTAGTATGGGGGCTATGAACACTGAAGCTTTCTTT. Translating gives CASSMGAMNTEAFF.